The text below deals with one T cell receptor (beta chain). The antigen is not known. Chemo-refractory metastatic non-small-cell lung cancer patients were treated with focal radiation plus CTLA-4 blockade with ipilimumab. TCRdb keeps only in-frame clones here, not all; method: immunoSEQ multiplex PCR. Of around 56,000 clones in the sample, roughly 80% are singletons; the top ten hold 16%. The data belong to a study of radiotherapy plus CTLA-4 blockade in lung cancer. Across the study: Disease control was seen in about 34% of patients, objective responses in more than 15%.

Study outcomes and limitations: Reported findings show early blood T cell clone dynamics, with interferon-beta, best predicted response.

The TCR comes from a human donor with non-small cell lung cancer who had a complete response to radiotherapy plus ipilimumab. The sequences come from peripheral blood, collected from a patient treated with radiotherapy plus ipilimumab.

In DNA form, the CDR3 reads TGTGCCAGCAGCTCCCCCGTAGGGGGATCAATGAACACTGAAGCTTTCTTT. Translation gives CASSSPVGGSMNTEAFF. This sequence joins TRBV7-9 and TRBJ1-1, with D possibly being TRBD1 (6 bases). The CDR3 extends over 17 amino acids. V lost 4 bases to trimming and J lost 0 bases, with 18 bases between them. Germline V lookup: CDR1 SEHNR, CDR2 FQNEAQ (reference sequence).